This TCR beta chain came from a study of human T cells and chemical hapten exposure. Study results and limitations: TCRs exceeding a frequency of 1 in 1000 stayed unchanged under DPC sensitization.

Library preparation tagged each individual cDNA molecule with a unique molecular identifier. In the original analysis: Ranging from roughly 23,224 to 700,000, TCR counts per sample had a median value of around 90,000. Using its own MiXCR run on the RACE reads, TCRdb lists one record per CDR3 protein. The V and J calls reflect TCRdb's pipeline rather than the authors' work. The repertoire has some 350,000 distinct CDR3 sequences, around 6% of them found once; the top ten carry less than 6.5%. Specified time point: patch test 2, 6 weeks after DPC sensitization. Treatment in this sample: therapeutic diphenylcyclopropenone sensitization with weekly scalp DPC. Each patch test followed a blood draw. This clonotype was observed many times. The target antigen is unknown. The starting material was whole blood, obtained in connection with sensitization to the hapten diphenylcyclopropenone (DPC). This TCR came from a woman between 18 and 29 years old with alopecia areata. Some clones in this sample may be carry-over from other donors' samples.

The CDR3 is CASSPSGTPNEKLFF. Here the CDR3 DNA reads TGTGCCAGCAGCCCGAGCGGGACCCCTAATGAAAAACTGTTTTTT. V usage is TRBV12-3 or TRBV12-4 and J usage is TRBJ1-4; D is possibly TRBD1 (5 bases). The CDR3 sequence is 15 residues long. V was clipped by 6 bases and J by 3 bases, with 14 bases between them.